This T cell receptor (beta chain) appears in the sequencing data of a study of OX40 agonist ivuxolimab in advanced cancers. Background on the study: Each patient was given ivuxolimab into a vein every 2 weeks, at 0.01 to 10 mg/kg. Prior checkpoint blockade (anti-PD-1, anti-PD-L1 or anti-CTLA-4) was permitted; around 39% had it. Partial responses were seen in three patients, one with hepatocellular carcinoma and two with cutaneous melanoma.

Sequencing was performed with immunoSEQ multiplex PCR; in TCRdb, only in-frame clones are kept and a portion is missing. This table holds 44,000 or so clones, just over 90% found once. Study findings and constraints: Dosing at 0.1 to 3.0 mg/kg was accompanied by clonal expansion of CD4+ and CD8+ blood T cells by week 6.

Germline V lookup: CDR1 WNHNN, CDR2 SYGVQD (reference sequence). The length of the CDR3 is 17 residues. Trimming cost V 4 bases and J 6 bases; bases outside gene matches: 13. Remarks on this clone: The target antigen is unknown.

The receptor's source is an adult with an advanced solid tumor such as melanoma, head and neck, liver or kidney cancer. The input for sequencing was CD4+ or CD8+ T cells sorted from blood, taken in a trial of the OX40 agonist ivuxolimab. The chain carries TRBV10-1 and TRBJ2-7; 12 nucleotides agree with TRBD2. The CDR3 protein is CASSGAASGGAFSEQYF. CDR3 DNA: TGCGCCAGCAGTGGGGCTGCTAGCGGGGGGGCTTTTTCCGAGCAGTACTTC.